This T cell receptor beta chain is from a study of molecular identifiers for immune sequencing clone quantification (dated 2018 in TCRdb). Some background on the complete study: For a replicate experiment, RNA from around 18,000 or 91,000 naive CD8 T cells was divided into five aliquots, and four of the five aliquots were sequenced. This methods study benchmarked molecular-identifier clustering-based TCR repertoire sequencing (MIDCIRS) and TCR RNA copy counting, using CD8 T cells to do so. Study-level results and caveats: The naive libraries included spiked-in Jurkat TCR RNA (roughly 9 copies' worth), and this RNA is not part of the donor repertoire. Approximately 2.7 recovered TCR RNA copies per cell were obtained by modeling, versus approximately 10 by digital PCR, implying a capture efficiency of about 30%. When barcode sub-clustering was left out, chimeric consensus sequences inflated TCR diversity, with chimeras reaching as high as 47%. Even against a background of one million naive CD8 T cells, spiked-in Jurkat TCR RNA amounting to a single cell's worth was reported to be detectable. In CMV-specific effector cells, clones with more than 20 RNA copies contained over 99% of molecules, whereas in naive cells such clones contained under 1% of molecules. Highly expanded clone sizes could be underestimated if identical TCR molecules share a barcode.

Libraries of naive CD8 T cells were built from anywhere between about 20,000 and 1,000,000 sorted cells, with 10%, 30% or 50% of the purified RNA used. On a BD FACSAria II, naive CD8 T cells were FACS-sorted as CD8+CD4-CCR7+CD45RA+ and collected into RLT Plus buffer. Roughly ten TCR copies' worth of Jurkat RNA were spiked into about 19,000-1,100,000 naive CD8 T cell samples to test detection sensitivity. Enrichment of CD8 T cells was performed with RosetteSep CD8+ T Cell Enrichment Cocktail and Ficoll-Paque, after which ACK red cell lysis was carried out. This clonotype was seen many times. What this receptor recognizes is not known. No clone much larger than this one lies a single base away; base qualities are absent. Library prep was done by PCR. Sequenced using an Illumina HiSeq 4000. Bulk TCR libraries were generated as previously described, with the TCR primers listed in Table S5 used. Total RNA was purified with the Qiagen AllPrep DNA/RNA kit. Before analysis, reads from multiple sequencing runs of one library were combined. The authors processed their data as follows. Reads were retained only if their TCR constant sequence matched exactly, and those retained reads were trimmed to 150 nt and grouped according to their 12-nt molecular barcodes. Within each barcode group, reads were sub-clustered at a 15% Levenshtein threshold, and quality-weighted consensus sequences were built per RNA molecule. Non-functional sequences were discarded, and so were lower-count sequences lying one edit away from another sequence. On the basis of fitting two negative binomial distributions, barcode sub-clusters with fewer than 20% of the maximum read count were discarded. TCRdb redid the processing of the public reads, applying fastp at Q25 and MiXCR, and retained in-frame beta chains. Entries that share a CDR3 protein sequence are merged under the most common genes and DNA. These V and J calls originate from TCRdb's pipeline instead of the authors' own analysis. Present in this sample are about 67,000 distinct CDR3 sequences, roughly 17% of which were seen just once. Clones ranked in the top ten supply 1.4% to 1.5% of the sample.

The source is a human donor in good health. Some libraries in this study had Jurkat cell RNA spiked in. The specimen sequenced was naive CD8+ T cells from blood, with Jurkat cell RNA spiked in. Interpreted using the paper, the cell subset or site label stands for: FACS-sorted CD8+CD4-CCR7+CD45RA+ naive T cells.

The CDR3 is CASSPRTLGNEQFF. At the DNA level, the sequence is TGTGCCAGCAGCCCCCGGACGCTGGGTAATGAGCAGTTCTTC. Recombination linked TRBV9 to TRBJ2-1, with the D gene not clear enough to name. The CDR3, from cysteine to phenylalanine, totals 14 residues. Of all the DNA, just the CDR3 is kept, 42 bases in frame from base 1. The trim is 4 bases for V and 7 bases for J, with a gap of 15 bases between the germline ends. In the germline V gene, CDR1 corresponds to SGDLS and CDR2 to YYNGEE.